These 4 T cell receptor beta chains share one sample of origin, sequenced in a study of radiotherapy plus CTLA-4 blockade in lung cancer. Libraries were prepared by immunoSEQ multiplex PCR; TCRdb keeps only in-frame clonotypes and omits some of them. This table has some 110,000 clones, around 90% appearing once. Sequencing used peripheral blood, obtained from a patient treated with radiotherapy plus ipilimumab. These receptors were obtained from a human donor with non-small cell lung cancer that progressed on radiotherapy plus ipilimumab.

The chain has TRBV6-6 and TRBJ1-1; no reliable D call. CDR3 length: 12 residues. Trimming stripped 4 bases from V and 4 bases from J, with 7 bases between. The germline gives CDR1 MNHNY, CDR2 SVGAGI (reference sequence). The CDR3 DNA follows: TGTGCCAGCAGTTTGGCGGGCACTGAAGCTTTCTTT. The encoded protein is CASSLAGTEAFF.

This clone has only a few counts. The V and J genes are TRBV25-1 and TRBJ2-3; D uncertain. The CDR3 sequence is 12 residues long. The V end was cut by 4 bases, the J end by 5 bases, with 7 bases between. Germline V lookup: CDR1 MGHDK, CDR2 SYGVNS. CDR3 in amino acids: CASSVRLDTQYF. CDR3 nucleotide sequence: TGTGCCAGCAGTGTGAGGTTAGATACGCAGTATTTT.

This chain joins TRBV6-5 and TRBJ1-1; perhaps TRBD1 as D (6 bases). Trimming cost V 5 bases and J 6 bases, with 13 bases left between them. The CDR3 spans 13 residues. From germline, CDR1 is MNHEY and CDR2 SVGAGI. This CDR3 is CASSHREGSEAFF. In DNA form, the CDR3 reads TGTGCCAGCAGTCACAGGGAAGGGTCTGAAGCTTTCTTT.

Notes on this clone: The junction departs from the called germline gene at one end, perhaps through a read error. V is TRBV6-1 and J is TRBJ2-1; tentative D call: TRBD2 (6 bases). Germline CDR1 and CDR2: MNHNS and SASEGT. The CDR3 totals 11 residues. The CDR3 nucleotides are TGTGCCAGCAGTGAAAGGGGACTCTCAGTCTTC. It yields the protein CASSERGLSVF.